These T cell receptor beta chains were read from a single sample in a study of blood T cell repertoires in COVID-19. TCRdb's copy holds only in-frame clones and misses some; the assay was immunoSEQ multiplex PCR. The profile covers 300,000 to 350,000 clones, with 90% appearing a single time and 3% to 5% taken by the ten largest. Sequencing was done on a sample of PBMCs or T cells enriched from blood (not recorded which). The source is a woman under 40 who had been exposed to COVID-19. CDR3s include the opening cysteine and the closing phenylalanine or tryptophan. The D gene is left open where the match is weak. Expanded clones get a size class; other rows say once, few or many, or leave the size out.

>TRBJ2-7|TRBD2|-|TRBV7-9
TGTGCCAGCTCGGGACTAGCGGGGGGGCTGCCGACTTCTGGGGAGCAGTACTTC
CASSGLAGGLPTSGEQYF
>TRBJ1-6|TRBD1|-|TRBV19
TGTGCCAGTAGTGACAGGGGGACCTATAATTCACCCCTCCACTTT
CASSDRGTYNSPLHF
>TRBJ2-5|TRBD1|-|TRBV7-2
TGTGCCAGCAGCGCACAGGGGGTAGTTCAAGAGACCCAGTACTTC
CASSAQGVVQETQYF
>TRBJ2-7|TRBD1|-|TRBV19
TGTGCCAGTAGTCCTGGGGACAGGGGAGGTGGCTCCTACGAGCAGTACTTC
CASSPGDRGGGSYEQYF
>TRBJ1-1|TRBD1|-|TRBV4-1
TGCGCCAGCAGCCAAGTTACAGGGGGCAGGGACACTGAAGCTTTCTTT
CASSQVTGGRDTEAFF
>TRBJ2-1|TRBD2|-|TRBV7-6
TGTGCCAGCAGCTTAGGGACTAGCGGAACCAATGAGCAGTTCTTC
CASSLGTSGTNEQFF
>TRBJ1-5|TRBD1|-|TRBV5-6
TGTGCCAGCAGCCTGGGACAGCTCAATCAGCCCCAGCATTTT
CASSLGQLNQPQHF
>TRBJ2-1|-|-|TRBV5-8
TGTGCCAGCAGCCGGGACAAGAGCTCCTACAATGAGCAGTTCTTC
CASSRDKSSYNEQFF
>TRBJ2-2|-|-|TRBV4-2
TGTGCCAGCAGCCAACCTTTAGGGGGGGGGCCCGACACCGGGGAGCTGTTTTTT
CASSQPLGGGPDTGELFF
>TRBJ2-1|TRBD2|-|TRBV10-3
TGTGCCATCAGTGAGAAGGCGGGGGGCCGAGATGAGCAGTTCTTC
CAISEKAGGRDEQFF
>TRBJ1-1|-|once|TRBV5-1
TGCGCCAGCAGCTTAGCGTTGGGCACTGAAGCTTTCTTT
CASSLALGTEAFF
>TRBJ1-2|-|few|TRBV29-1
TGCAGCGTTCTATCAGGGGTGAACTATGGCTACACCTTC
CSVLSGVNYGYTF
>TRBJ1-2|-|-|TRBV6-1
TGTGCCAGCAGTGAAGGGCAATACTATGGCTACACCTTC
CASSEGQYYGYTF
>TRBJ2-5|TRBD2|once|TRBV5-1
TGCGCCAGCGGCGCTAGCGGGGCAAGTCAAGAGACCCAGTACTTC
CASGASGASQETQYF
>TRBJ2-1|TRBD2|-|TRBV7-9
TGTGCCAGCAGCTCCCCTGCGGGGGGGCGCAATGAGCAGTTCTTC
CASSSPAGGRNEQFF
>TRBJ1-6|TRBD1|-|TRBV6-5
TGTGCCAGCAGCCCGACAGGGGGGTCCCTCCACTTT
CASSPTGGSLHF
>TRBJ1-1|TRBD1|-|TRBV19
TGTGCCAGTAGTATAAGGGGACAGGGGAGGACTGAAGCTTTCTTT
CASSIRGQGRTEAFF
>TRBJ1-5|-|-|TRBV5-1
TGCGCCAGCAGCTTTGGCCTTAGCGGCAATCAGCCCCAGCATTTT
CASSFGLSGNQPQHF
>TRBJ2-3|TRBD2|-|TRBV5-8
TGTGCCAGCATCTTAGCGGGGGGGCTTACGCAGTATTTT
CASILAGGLTQYF
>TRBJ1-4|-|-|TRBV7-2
TGTGCCAGCAGCTTTAGGGGGGGCGAAAAACTGTTTTTT
CASSFRGGEKLFF
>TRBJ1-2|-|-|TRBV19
TGTGCCAGTAGTATTCTGACAGGCCGGGGCTATGGCTACACCTTC
CASSILTGRGYGYTF
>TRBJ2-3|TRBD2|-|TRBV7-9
TGTGCCAGCAGCTGGGGACTAGCGGTTAAAGATACGCAGTATTTT
CASSWGLAVKDTQYF
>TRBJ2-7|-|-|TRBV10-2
TGCGCCAGCAGCGGGTACGGGGTCTCCTACGAGCAGTACTTC
CASSGYGVSYEQYF